The entry below gives a single TCR beta chain sequence along with its context. Sequenced by immunoSEQ multiplex PCR; TCRdb stores in-frame clones only, minus some. The table lists roughly 220,000 clones, roughly 82% of them singletons. This specimen comes from a study of blood T cell repertoires in COVID-19. Germline-derived CDR1 and CDR2 are SGDLS and YYNGEE. The ends were cut back, 0 bases at V and 4 bases at J, with 5 bases in the middle. CDR3 length equals 14 residues. The sequencing input was peripheral blood. The chain couples TRBV9 to TRBJ2-6, with D hard to call. The clonotype comes from a woman aged 40 to 55 who had recovered from COVID-19. The CDR3: CASSVDLGANVLTF. CDR3 nucleotide sequence: TGTGCCAGCAGCGTAGATCTGGGGGCCAACGTCCTGACTTTC.